The T cell receptor (beta chain) described here comes from a study of shared clonotypes between healthy human individuals. Study context: CD4 naive and memory got three plates each, CD8 naive two, CD8 memory one. Overall study results and limits: Researchers found naive subsets generally carried larger estimated richness than memory subsets.

Remarks on this clone: Antigen: not known.

Measured with immunoSEQ multiplex PCR; TCRdb has only the in-frame clones, and not every one. The table includes a few million clones, more than 90% detected once. The CDR3 runs to 15 residues. Trimming removed 5 bases from V and 9 bases from J; junction bases left unmatched: 13. Germline CDR1 SGHTA, CDR2 FQGNSA. Every one of the donors was a Caucasian adult that lived in Nashville, Tennessee. The sequenced sample consisted of naive CD4+ T cells sorted from blood. Subset of the sample: CD45RA+ positively selected. The sequence derives from a man between 18 and 29 years old in good health. This chain links TRBV7-2 with TRBJ2-7; 10 bases are shared with TRBD1. The DNA for the CDR3 is TGTGCCAGCAGCCCTCTCAGGACAGGGGGTATAGGGCAGTACTTC. This gives the protein CASSPLRTGGIGQYF.